The present TCR beta chain was sequenced within a study of blood T cell repertoires in COVID-19. TCRdb's copy holds only in-frame clones and misses some; the assay was immunoSEQ multiplex PCR. The sample contains hundreds of thousands of clones, approximately 90% of which appear only once. Participants were aged about 18 to 90 years, lived in over 20 US areas, and enrolled virtually. Sequences were obtained from PBMCs or T cells enriched from blood (not recorded which). The clonotype comes from a man aged 45 to 65 who had been exposed to COVID-19.

The CDR3 bases are TGTGCCAGCAGCGGACTGGACAGGGACTCCTACAATGAGCAGTTCTTC. Translated, it gives CASSGLDRDSYNEQFF. The chain links TRBV2 to TRBJ2-1; 8 nucleotides agree with TRBD1. Losses at the gene ends were 6 bases for V and 0 bases for J; bases not matched to a gene: 7. CDR1 is SNHLY, CDR2 FYNNEI, per germline. This CDR3 is 16 amino acids long.